This T cell receptor (beta chain) appears in the sequencing data of a study of beta chain features in type 1 diabetes. Study overall: Sorted cells numbering 107,917,701 were examined across all samples. Study outcomes and limitations: For Type 1 diabetes patients, all four CD4+ subsets carried TCRB CDR3s that were moderately but significantly shorter.

Expressed TCRB transcripts were sequenced because the isolated RNA had all been reverse transcribed beforehand. Here immunoSEQ multiplex PCR was the method, and the copy in TCRdb shows in-frame clones only, minus some. The sample has about 180,000 clones, roughly 8% seen once; the top ten hold around 0.5%. The ends lost 5 bases at V and 16 bases at J; junction bases unmatched: 16. Germline V CDR1 and CDR2: SQVTM, ANQGSEA. This CDR3 spans 14 amino acids. A few counts support this clone. The antigen is unknown. The clonotype originates from a young man with type 1 diabetes. Input material: central memory CD4+ T cells from blood. The J gene is TRBJ2-1, the V gene TRBV29-1, with 11 positions matching TRBD1. The CDR3 reads CSVSRDRGRVVVFF. CDR3 DNA sequence: TGCAGCGTTTCCCGGGACAGGGGGAGGGTGGTGGTCTTCTTC.